This T cell receptor beta chain stems from a study of blood T cells in healthy people across ages (dated by TCRdb to between 2014 and 2017). Background for the entire study: In model experiments, template switching captured about one uniquely barcoded TCR beta cDNA molecule for every two T cells. The study measured age-related changes in TCR beta repertoire diversity using deep sequencing normalized with unique cDNA molecular identifiers. Four age groups were formed from the donors: young (average 16 years), middle-aged (just under 40), aged (approximately 60) and long-lived (around 82). Two additional independent replicas of 1 million unique cDNA reads from the same blood draw were analyzed for two donors (one aged 18 to 30 and one aged 80 or older). To avoid experimental bias, donors of different ages were spread randomly across the sequencing lanes.

The library was generated by 5' RACE. Reads for this sample came from an Illumina HiSeq 2500. A second roughly 6 to 12 cycle PCR used a sample-barcoded 5' primer and a J-beta primer mix. Each TCR beta cDNA molecule received a unique molecular identifier from a template-switch 5' adaptor carrying 12 random nucleotides. Each sample yielded at least 3 million CDR3-containing paired-end reads. The Mint cDNA synthesis kit, primed by a TRBC-specific oligonucleotide, was used to synthesize first-strand cDNA from all RNA. After uracil-DNA glycosylase treatment, a first 18-cycle PCR used universal primers M1SS and BC2_uni_R on all cDNA. The original pipeline was this. Normalization of each sample was performed by random selection of 1 million high-quality reads, each carrying a distinct molecular identifier. Reads with shared molecular identifiers were discarded instead of being binned into consensus sequences. CDR3 identification, clonotype clustering and error correction used MiTCR with a Q25 quality threshold and the strictest error-elimination algorithm. A nonparametric unseen species model using Euler transformation provided a lower-bound estimate of total TCR beta diversity. Through fastp at Q25 and MiXCR, TCRdb rebuilt clones from the public reads, retaining in-frame beta chains. CDR3 protein duplicates are merged, each entry listing the most common genes and DNA. TCRdb, rather than the study authors, made the V and J calls. The sample includes approximately 1,100,000 distinct CDR3 sequences, with around 45% observed a single time. The ten largest clones represent around 18% of the sample.

To note about this clonotype: Its antigen specificity is not known. No per-base quality is available; no much larger clone lies one base away.

Study-wide findings and limitations: Because donor CMV infection status was unknown, age-related changes in expanded clonotypes were potentially confounded. Compared with the aged group, the long-lived group had more naive CD4+ T cells, fewer expanded clones and increased TCR diversity, a pattern suggesting age selection. Conclusive comparison of naive and antigen-experienced compartments was prevented by the profiling of bulk unsorted PBMCs. Observed TCR beta diversity correlated strongly with the percentage of naive T cells measured by flow cytometry. Observed TCR beta diversity per million T cells fell roughly linearly with age, and a significant reduction was already apparent by age roughly 41. Total diversity estimates from one million sequenced T cells were considered lower bounds and underestimates.

Donors were approximately 42 systemically healthy Caucasian individuals from Russia aged about 6 to 100 years. About 10 milliliters of peripheral blood were collected from each donor into EDTA-treated Vacutainer tubes. Ficoll-Paque density-gradient centrifugation was used to isolate PBMCs, with at least 6.5 million obtained per sample. Trizol reagent was used to extract total RNA from PBMCs, with at least 5.5 micrograms per sample. For every donor, flow cytometry on a PBMC aliquot measured the percentage of naive CD45RAhigh/CD27high T cells. Sequences SGHTA (CDR1) and FQGNSA (CDR2) are obtained from the germline V gene. Taken from cysteine to phenylalanine, the CDR3 has 12 residues. Only the CDR3 region is kept as DNA, spanning 36 bases read in frame from base 1. Between the V and J ends, shortened by 9 bases and 6 bases respectively, the junction contains 13 bases.

The receptor was derived from a woman in her sixties in good health. The chain is assembled from TRBV7-2 and TRBJ2-3, with the D segment identity uncertain. Sequenced input: blood. The DNA reads TGTGCCAGATCGGTTACGGGTGATACGCAGTATTTT. It encodes CARSVTGDTQYF.